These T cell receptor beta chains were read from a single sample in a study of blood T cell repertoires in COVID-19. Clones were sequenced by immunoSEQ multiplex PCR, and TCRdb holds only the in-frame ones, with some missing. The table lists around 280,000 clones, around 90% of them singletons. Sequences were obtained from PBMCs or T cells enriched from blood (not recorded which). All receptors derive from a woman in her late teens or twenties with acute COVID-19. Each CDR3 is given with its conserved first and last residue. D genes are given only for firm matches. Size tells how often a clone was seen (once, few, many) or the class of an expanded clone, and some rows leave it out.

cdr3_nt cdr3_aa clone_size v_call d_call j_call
TGCGCCAGCAGCCAAGAAGAAAGGATGAGGGAAAAACTGTTTTTT CASSQEERMREKLFF . TRBV4-3 . TRBJ1-4
TGTGCCAGTAGTATGAGGGAGTGGACCGGGGAGCTGTTTTTT CASSMREWTGELFF . TRBV19 . TRBJ2-2
TGCGCCAGCAGGGCCCCCAGAGCGGCTAGCACAGATACGCAGTATTTT CASRAPRAASTDTQYF . TRBV5-1 . TRBJ2-3
TGTGCCAGCAGTTTAGCGGAGGGGATCAATGAGCAGTTCTTC CASSLAEGINEQFF . TRBV27 . TRBJ2-1
TGTGCCAGCAGCCGAGGGGGCGGATCCTACAATGAGCAGTTCTTC CASSRGGGSYNEQFF . TRBV7-3 TRBD1 TRBJ2-1
TGTGCCAGCAGCAGACGGTTGGGGCCGGGAGAGACCCAGTACTTC CASSRRLGPGETQYF . TRBV13 . TRBJ2-5
TGTGCCAGCAGTTCCAACAGGGCCGGCACAGATACGCAGTATTTT CASSSNRAGTDTQYF . TRBV7-6 . TRBJ2-3
TGTGCCAGCAGCTTGGGCAGGACTAACTATGGCTACACCTTC CASSLGRTNYGYTF . TRBV5-8 . TRBJ1-2
TGTGCCAGCAGCTTAGCACGGGGTACAACTAATGAAAAACTGTTTTTT CASSLARGTTNEKLFF . TRBV7-9 . TRBJ1-4
TGTGCCAGCAGTGAAGCGGGAGGGTCCTACAATGAGCAGTTCTTC CASSEAGGSYNEQFF many TRBV6-4 TRBD2 TRBJ2-1
TGTGCCGTTACGGGACTTAACACAGATACGCAGTATTTT CAVTGLNTDTQYF once TRBV24-1 . TRBJ2-3
TGTGCCAGTAATAGCAATGAGCAGTTCTTC CASNSNEQFF . TRBV19 . TRBJ2-1
TGTGCCAGCTCACCACAAACAGGGACCATGAACACTGAAGCTTTCTTT CASSPQTGTMNTEAFF once TRBV18 . TRBJ1-1
TGTGCCAGCCAGCGGGACAATGAGCAGTTCTTC CASQRDNEQFF . TRBV7-8 . TRBJ2-1
TGTGCCAGCAGTTTGTCGGGTCCTTCTTCCTACAATGAGCAGTTCTTC CASSLSGPSSYNEQFF . TRBV28 . TRBJ2-1
TGTGCCAGCAGCTTCACAGGGGGCTCCTACGAGCAGTACTTC CASSFTGGSYEQYF . TRBV7-9 TRBD1 TRBJ2-7
TGTGCCAGCAGCCTTAATGAGCAGTTCTTC CASSLNEQFF . TRBV11-2 . TRBJ2-1
TGTGCCAGCAGCTTAGCACAGGGTGGCCGCACAGATACGCAGTATTTT CASSLAQGGRTDTQYF . TRBV7-3 . TRBJ2-3
TGCAGCGTTGAAAGGGACAGGGGGCTTCCTTTCTTT CSVERDRGLPFF . TRBV29-1 TRBD1 TRBJ1-1
TGTGCCAGCAGGCCCCCCAAAGCGAGGGAGACCCAGTACTTC CASRPPKARETQYF . TRBV28 . TRBJ2-5
TGCGCCAGCAGCTTGGTCCTAGCGGGACCCACAGATACGCAGTATTTT CASSLVLAGPTDTQYF . TRBV5-1 TRBD2 TRBJ2-3
TGTGCCACGTGGAGGGGGCTGACAGATACGCAGTATTTT CATWRGLTDTQYF . TRBV5-6 . TRBJ2-3
TGTGCCAGCTCACCACCGGTGGGGGGGATCTACAATGAGCAGTTCTTC CASSPPVGGIYNEQFF . TRBV18 TRBD2 TRBJ2-1
TGTGCCAGCAGGCCCCCTGACTCCTCCTACGAGCAGTACTTC CASRPPDSSYEQYF . TRBV7-9 . TRBJ2-7
TGCAGCACAACCAGGACTAGCGGGGGGGAGCAGTTCTTC CSTTRTSGGEQFF . TRBV29-1 TRBD2 TRBJ2-1
TGTGCCAGCAGCTTAGAACAGTACAATGAGCAGTTCTTC CASSLEQYNEQFF . TRBV7-8 . TRBJ2-1
TGTGCCAGCAGCCCGTCGGGGTCCGGAACCTACAATGAGCAGTTCTTC CASSPSGSGTYNEQFF few TRBV3-1/TRBV3-2 . TRBJ2-1
TGTGCCACCAGTGATTTGGGGACTAGCGGGATGGCAGAGACCCAGTACTTC CATSDLGTSGMAETQYF . TRBV24-1 TRBD2 TRBJ2-5
TGTGCCAGCAGCCACGGACAGTTCGAGACCCAGTACTTC CASSHGQFETQYF . TRBV11-2 . TRBJ2-5
TGCAGCGCCTCCGGGACAGGGAACTACGAGCAGTACTTC CSASGTGNYEQYF . TRBV29-1 TRBD1 TRBJ2-7
TGTGCCAGTAACACGGAGGCACCCGGTCAGCCCCAGCATTTT CASNTEAPGQPQHF . TRBV19 . TRBJ1-5
TGTGCCAGCAGTTTAAGGGGGACAGGGAATCAGCCCCAGCATTTT CASSLRGTGNQPQHF . TRBV28 TRBD1 TRBJ1-5
TGTGCCAGTAGTATTTCGGGACAGCTATATAGCAATCAGCCCCAGCATTTT CASSISGQLYSNQPQHF . TRBV19 TRBD1 TRBJ1-5
TGTGCCAGCAGTGGGGCCGATATCTATGGCTACACCTTC CASSGADIYGYTF . TRBV2 . TRBJ1-2
TGTGCCAGCAGGGAGGGTCTTAACTATGGCTACACCTTC CASREGLNYGYTF . TRBV7-9 . TRBJ1-2
TGTGCCAGCGAACGGGTGAGCCAAGAGACCCAGTACTTC CASERVSQETQYF . TRBV28 . TRBJ2-5
TGTGCCAGCAGCCCCCGGACTAGCGGGATCTACGAGCAGTACTTC CASSPRTSGIYEQYF few TRBV14 TRBD2 TRBJ2-7
TGCGCCAGCAGCCTAGTCCCGGGAATGGGAAGTTTAGGCTACACCTTC CASSLVPGMGSLGYTF . TRBV5-1 . TRBJ1-2
TGCGCCAGCAGTAGCAGTCGAGCGGGATACGAGCAGTACTTC CASSSSRAGYEQYF few TRBV10-1 TRBD2 TRBJ2-7
TGTGCCAGCAGCGCTAGGACAGACCCCAGGGATGAGCAGTTCTTC CASSARTDPRDEQFF . TRBV2 . TRBJ2-1
TGTGCCAGCAGTTTGCCAGGCCTGGGCTACACCTTC CASSLPGLGYTF . TRBV28 . TRBJ1-2
TGTGCCAGCATTACCTTTTTTGGGGCTAGGAACACTGAAGCTTTCTTT CASITFFGARNTEAFF . TRBV27 . TRBJ1-1
TGCAGCGTTGGCCGCATACTAGCGGGAGGGGACAATGAGCAGTTCTTC CSVGRILAGGDNEQFF . TRBV29-1 TRBD2 TRBJ2-1
TGTGCCAGCAGCCTTATAGGACAGGGAAGCTCCTACAATGAGCAGTTCTTC CASSLIGQGSSYNEQFF . TRBV4-2 TRBD1 TRBJ2-1
TGTGCCAGCAGCTTAGTCGACAGTTCTAATGAAAAACTGTTTTTT CASSLVDSSNEKLFF . TRBV7-8 . TRBJ1-4
TGTGCCTGGGGGCGGACTAGCGGCCATCTCGATCATGAGCAGTTCTTC CAWGRTSGHLDHEQFF . TRBV30 TRBD2 TRBJ2-1
TGCGCCAGCAGCCAAGACAGGGGTTTCAACGAGCAGTACTTC CASSQDRGFNEQYF . TRBV4-3 . TRBJ2-7
TGCGCCAGCAGCTTGGTACCATTCTCTAGCGTGCCCCAGAATGAGCAGTTCTTC CASSLVPFSSVPQNEQFF . TRBV5-1 . TRBJ2-1
TGCGCCAGCAGTGGACCGGGACAGGGGGTCTACGAGCAGTACTTC CASSGPGQGVYEQYF . TRBV10-1 TRBD1 TRBJ2-7
TGTGCCAGCCGCGGTAATTCACCCCTCCACTTT CASRGNSPLHF once TRBV27 . TRBJ1-6
TGTGCCAGCAGTTTATCGGGAAATCAGCCCCAGCATTTT CASSLSGNQPQHF . TRBV12-3/TRBV12-4 . TRBJ1-5
TGTGCCAGCAGCCCAGGGACTCTACAACTGATTACTGAAGCTTTCTTT CASSPGTLQLITEAFF . TRBV13 . TRBJ1-1